A single sample is the source of the 7 T cell receptor beta chains below, sequenced in a study of CD8+ T cells in alopecia areata. Reverse transcription of extracted RNA yielded cDNA, which provided the sequencing template. TCRdb's copy holds only in-frame clones and misses some; the assay was immunoSEQ multiplex PCR. The sample lists some 200,000 clones, roughly three fifths seen once, with 3.3% in the top ten. Treatment specified: oral pan-JAK inhibitor, 5-10 mg twice daily. Sequenced material: CD4+ T cells sorted from blood, taken at week 4, from a patient treated with tofacitinib. These receptors came from a human donor with alopecia areata.

This clone was observed once. The rearrangement joins TRBV7-2 to TRBJ1-2; 9 bases are shared with TRBD1. This CDR3 has 13 residues. J lost 3 bases, V lost 4 bases, and 0 bases had no gene match. Germline CDR1 SGHTA, CDR2 FQGNSA. The CDR3 sequence is CASSWDRDYGYTF. In DNA form, the CDR3 reads TGTGCCAGCAGCTGGGACAGGGACTATGGCTACACCTTC.

V and J are TRBV25-1 and TRBJ2-4; D is possibly TRBD1 (6 bases). The V and J ends lost 5 bases and 1 base respectively, with 15 bases between them. CDR1 is MGHDK and CDR2 is SYGVNS in the germline V gene. The CDR3 extends over 16 amino acids. CDR3 residues: CASSSRQDEAKNIQYF. The DNA for the CDR3 is TGTGCCAGCAGTAGCAGACAGGACGAGGCCAAAAACATTCAGTACTTC.

The CDR3 DNA sequence: TGTGCCAGCAGCTTGGTCACAGGGTACAATGAGCAGTTCTTC. Protein: CASSLVTGYNEQFF. The genes are TRBV5-4 and TRBJ2-1; D possibly corresponds to TRBD1 (6 bases). This CDR3 contains 14 residues. Germline CDR1 SGHNT, CDR2 YYREEE (reference sequence). The V gene lost 0 bases and the J gene lost 4 bases, with 8 bases spanning the gap.

The chain couples TRBV7-2 to TRBJ2-2; 10 bases agree with TRBD1. The V gene's germline CDR1 is SGHTA and CDR2 FQGNSA. J gave up 6 bases and V 5 bases, and 6 bases lay outside the gene matches. The CDR3 loop spans 15 amino acids. The CDR3 DNA sequence: TGTGCCAGCAGCCGTTCGACAGGGGGCGCCGGGGAGCTGTTTTTT. Its translation is CASSRSTGGAGELFF. The full variable domain, its missing parts supplied by reference TRBV7-2 and TRBJ2-2, is GAGVSQSPSNKVTEKGKDVELRCDPISGHTALYWYRQSLGQGLEFLIYFQGNSAPDKSGLPSDRFSAERTGGSVSTLTIQRTQQEDSAVYLCASSRSTGGAGELFFGEGSRLTVL.

This clone came up a few times. The chain recombines TRBV29-1 with TRBJ2-7, with TRBD1 matching over 8 bases. This CDR3 has 13 amino acids. Unmatched junction bases numbered 4, after V lost 3 bases and J lost 3 bases. The V gene's germline CDR1 is SQVTM and CDR2 ANQGSEA. The CDR3 protein is CSVEADRDYEQYF. In nucleotides, the CDR3 is TGCAGCGTTGAGGCGGACAGGGACTACGAGCAGTACTTC.

This clone was observed a handful of times. The gene calls are TRBV30 and TRBJ1-2; D unclear. This CDR3 has 13 residues. Germline CDR1 reads GTSNPN; CDR2 reads SVGIG (reference sequence). Trimming pared 3 bases from V and 1 base from J, leaving 9 bases between. For the CDR3, the DNA is TGTGCCTGGAGACGCGGCCTTAACTATGGCTACACCTTC. As protein: CAWRRGLNYGYTF. The entire variable domain, with the rest obtained from reference TRBV30 and TRBJ1-2, is as follows: SQTIHQWPATLVQPVGSPLSLECTVEGTSNPNLYWYRQAAGRGLQLLFYSVGIGQISSEVPQNLSASRPQDRQFILSSKKLLLSDSGFYLCAWRRGLNYGYTFGSGTRLTVV.

The chain links TRBV7-9 to TRBJ1-6; a possible D gene is TRBD1 (5 bases). V was shortened by 1 base and J by 10 bases, with 14 bases between the two germline ends. This CDR3 contains 15 residues. Germline CDR1 and CDR2: SEHNR and FQNEAQ (reference sequence). The CDR3 reads CASSLGGGFGSPLHF. CDR3 DNA sequence: TGTGCCAGCAGCTTAGGGGGGGGATTCGGGTCACCCCTCCACTTT.